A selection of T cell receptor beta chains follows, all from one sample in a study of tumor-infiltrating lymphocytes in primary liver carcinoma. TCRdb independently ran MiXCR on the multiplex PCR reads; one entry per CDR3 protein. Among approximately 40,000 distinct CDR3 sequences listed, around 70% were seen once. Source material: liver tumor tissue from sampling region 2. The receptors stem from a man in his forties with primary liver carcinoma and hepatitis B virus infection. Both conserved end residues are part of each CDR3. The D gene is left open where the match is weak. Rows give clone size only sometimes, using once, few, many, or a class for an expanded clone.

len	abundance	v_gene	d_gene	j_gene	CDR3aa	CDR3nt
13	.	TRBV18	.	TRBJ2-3	CASSPLVPDTQYF	TGTGCCAGCTCCCCCCTGGTGCCAGATACACAGTATTTT
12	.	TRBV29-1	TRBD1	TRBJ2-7	CSLSGQGEVQYF	TGCAGCCTTTCGGGACAGGGGGAAGTGCAGTACTTC
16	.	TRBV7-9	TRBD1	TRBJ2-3	CASSLRPGGRTNTQYF	TGTGCCAGCAGTTTACGGCCAGGGGGCCGTACAAATACGCAGTATTTT
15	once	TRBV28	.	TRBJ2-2	CASSLPVLDIGELFF	TGTGCCAGCAGTTTGCCGGTCCTCGACATCGGGGAGCTGTTTTTT
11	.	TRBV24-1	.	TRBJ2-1	CATGRDDELFF	TGTGCTACGGGGCGGGATGATGAGCTGTTCTTC
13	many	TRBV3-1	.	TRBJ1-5	CASSPDGGQPQHF	TGTGCCAGCAGCCCGGACGGAGGGCAGCCCCAGCATTTT
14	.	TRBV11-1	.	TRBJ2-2	CASSRRPNTGKLFF	TGTGCCAGTAGCCGTAGACCGAACACCGGGAAGCTGTTTTTT
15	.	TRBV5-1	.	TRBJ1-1	CASSLAEGARTEAFF	TGCGCCAGCAGTTTGGCCGAAGGGGCAAGGACTGAAGCCTTCTTT
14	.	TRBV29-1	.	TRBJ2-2	CSVLSPGPARELFF	TGCAGCGTCCTCAGTCCGGGACCCGCCAGGGAGCTGTTTTTT
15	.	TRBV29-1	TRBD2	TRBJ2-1	CSIEPPREVHNEQFF	TGCAGCATTGAACCTCCGCGGGAGGTCCATAATGAGCAGTTCTTC
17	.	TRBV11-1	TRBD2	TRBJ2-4	CASSLPGTSGTKNIQYF	TGTGCCAGCAGCCTTCCTGGGACTAGCGGGACTAAAAATATTCAGTACTTC
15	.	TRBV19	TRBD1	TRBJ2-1	CVIANDQTGENEQFF	TGTGTCATTGCCAACGACCAGACAGGGGAAAATGAGCAGTTCTTC
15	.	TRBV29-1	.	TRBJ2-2	CSVGTTAENAGELFF	TGCAGCGTTGGGACTACCGCGGAGAACGCCGGGGAGCTGTTTTTT
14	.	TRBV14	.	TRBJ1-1	CASSPSNRLDTAFF	TGTGCCAGCAGCCCTTCGAACAGGTTGGATACGGCTTTCTTT
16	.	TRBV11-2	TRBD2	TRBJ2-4	CASSPGASGTKNIQYF	TGTGCCAGCAGTCCCGGGGCTAGCGGGACCAAAAACATTCAGTACTTC
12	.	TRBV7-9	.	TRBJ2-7	CVSSLPGEEQYF	TGTGTCAGCAGCTTGCCCGGTGAGGAGCAGTACTTC
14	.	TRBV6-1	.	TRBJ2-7	CASSDSWRGYEQYF	TGTGCCAGCAGTGACAGCTGGAGAGGCTACGAGCAGTATTTC
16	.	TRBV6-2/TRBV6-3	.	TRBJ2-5	CACNFGTPEKKWGQYF	TGTGCCTGCAATTTCGGGACACCCGAGAAAAAGTGGGGCCAGTACTTC
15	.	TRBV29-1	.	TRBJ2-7	CGAEDPGGSSYDQYF	TGCGGCGCTGAAGATCCAGGAGGGAGCTCCTACGATCAGTACTTC
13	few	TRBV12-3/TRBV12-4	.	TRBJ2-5	CASSLVQEDTQYF	TGTGCCAGCAGTTTGGTCCAGGAAGATACCCAGTACTTC
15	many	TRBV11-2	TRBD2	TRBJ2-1	CASSRGLAGGDEQFF	TGTGCCAGCAGCCGGGGACTAGCGGGAGGGGATGAGCAGTTCTTC
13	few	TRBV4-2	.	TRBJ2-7	CGSSQRCEGEQYF	TGTGGCAGCAGCCAGCGTTGCGAGGGGGAGCAGTACTTC
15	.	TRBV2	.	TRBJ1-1	CVTAIRGAEVGEAFF	TGTGTCACAGCGATCCGGGGCGCAGAGGTCGGCGAAGCTTTCTTT
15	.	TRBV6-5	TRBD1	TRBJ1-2	CASGYNGTGSIGYTF	TGTGCCAGCGGTTACAACGGGACAGGGAGCATCGGTTACACCTTC
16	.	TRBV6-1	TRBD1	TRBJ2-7	CASTPWSGQGSYRQYF	TGTGCCAGCACCCCATGGTCGGGACAGGGCTCCTACAGGCAGTACTTC
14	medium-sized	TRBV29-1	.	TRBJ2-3	CSVSGTAQRNTQYF	TGCAGCGTTTCCGGGACGGCCCAAAGAAATACGCAGTATTTT
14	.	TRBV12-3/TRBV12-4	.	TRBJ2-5	CASSATQGGETQYF	TGTGCCAGTAGTGCCACACAGGGAGGAGAGACCCAGTACTTC
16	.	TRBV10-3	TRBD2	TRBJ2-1	CTISPGLAGGVNEQFF	TGTACCATCAGCCCGGGGCTAGCGGGAGGGGTCAATGAGCAGTTCTTC
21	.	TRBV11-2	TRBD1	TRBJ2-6	CVSSMGGDRGICLSGANVLTF	TGTGTCAGCAGCATGGGGGGAGACAGGGGCATTTGCCTCTCTGGGGCCAACGTCCTGACTTTT
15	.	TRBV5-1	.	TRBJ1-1	CASNSRGRQNTEAFF	TGCGCCAGCAACTCCAGGGGACGCCAGAACACTGAAGCTTTCTTT
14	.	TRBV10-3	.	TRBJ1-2	CAISESWQGSGYIF	TGTGCCATTAGTGAGTCGTGGCAGGGAAGTGGCTACATCTTC
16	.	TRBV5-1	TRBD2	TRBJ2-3	CASSMNGRASTNTQYF	TGCGCCAGCAGCATGAACGGGAGGGCTAGCACAAATACGCAGTATTTT
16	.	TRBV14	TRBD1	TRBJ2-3	CASSQRQVRGTDTQNF	TGTGCCAGCAGCCAACGACAGGTGAGAGGGACAGATACACAGAATTTT
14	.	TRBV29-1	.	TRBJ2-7	CSIAPWGADYEQYF	TGCAGCATTGCCCCTTGGGGGGCCGACTACGAGCAGTACTTC
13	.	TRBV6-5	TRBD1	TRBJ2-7	CASSPTGGYEKYF	TGTGCCAGCAGTCCTACAGGGGGCTACGAGAAGTACTTC
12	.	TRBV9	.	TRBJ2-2	CASSSPFRELFF	TGTGCCAGCAGCTCCCCCTTCCGGGAGCTGTTTTTT
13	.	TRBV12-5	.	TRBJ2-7	CASEETASFEQYF	TGTGCCAGTGAGGAGACCGCTTCCTTCGAGCAGTACTTC
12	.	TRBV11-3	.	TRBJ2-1	CASSLKANKRFF	TGTGCCAGCAGCTTAAAAGCCAATAAGCGGTTCTTC
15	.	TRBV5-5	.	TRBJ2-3	CANSQIPGDNQPQYF	TGTGCCAACAGCCAAATACCGGGGGACAATCAGCCCCAGTATTTT
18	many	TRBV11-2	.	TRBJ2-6	CASSSWVPNLSGANVLTF	TGTGCCAGCAGCAGCTGGGTACCAAATCTCTCTGGGGCCAACGTCCTGACTTTC
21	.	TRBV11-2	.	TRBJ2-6	CTSSMGGDGGISLPGANVLTF	TGTACCAGCAGCATGGGGGGAGACGGGGGCATTTCCCTCCCTGGGGCCAACGTCCTGACTTTC
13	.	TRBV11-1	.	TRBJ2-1	CASGSSEIHEQFF	TGTGCCAGTGGCTCTTCTGAAATCCATGAGCAGTTCTTC
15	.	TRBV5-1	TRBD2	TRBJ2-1	CTSSLITSGTNEQLF	TGCACCAGCAGCTTGATTACTAGCGGGACCAATGAGCAGCTCTTC
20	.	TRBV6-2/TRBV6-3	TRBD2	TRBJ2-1	CASSYSRESRLAASCNEQFF	TGTGCCAGCAGTTACTCGCGGGAATCGAGACTAGCGGCCTCCTGCAATGAGCAGTTCTTC
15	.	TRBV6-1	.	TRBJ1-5	CASSEVQGQYQPQHF	TGTGCCAGCAGTGAAGTGCAGGGCCAATATCAGCCCCAGCATTTT
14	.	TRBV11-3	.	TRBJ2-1	CASSLGASINEQFF	TGTGCCAGCAGCTTAGGCGCCTCAATCAATGAGCAGTTCTTC
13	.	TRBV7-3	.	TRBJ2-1	CVSSPPTRKEQFF	TGTGTCAGCAGCCCTCCGACTAGAAAGGAGCAGTTCTTC
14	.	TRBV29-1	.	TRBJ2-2	CSLDTLGNTGKLFF	TGCAGCCTTGATACGCTGGGGAACACCGGGAAGCTGTTTTTT
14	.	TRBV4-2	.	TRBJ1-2	CASGQEWADDGYTF	TGTGCCAGCGGCCAAGAATGGGCTGATGATGGCTACACCTTC
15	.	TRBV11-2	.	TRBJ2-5	CACGLTPHDGETQYF	TGTGCCTGCGGCTTAACCCCCCATGACGGGGAGACACAGTACTTC
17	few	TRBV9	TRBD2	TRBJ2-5	CASSATSGRASQETQYF	TGTGCCAGCAGCGCCACTAGCGGGAGGGCCTCCCAAGAGACCCAGTACTTC
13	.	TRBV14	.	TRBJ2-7	CASNQVDTYEQYF	TGTGCCAGCAACCAGGTCGACACTTACGAGCAGTACTTC
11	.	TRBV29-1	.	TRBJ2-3	CSAGETGTQYF	TGCAGCGCGGGAGAGACAGGTACGCAGTATTTT
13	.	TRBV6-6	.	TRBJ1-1	CASSARRTTEAFF	TGTGCCAGCAGCGCAAGGAGGACTACTGAAGCTTTCTTT
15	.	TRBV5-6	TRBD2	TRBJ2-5	CASGFRGDPRETQYF	TGTGCCAGCGGCTTTCGGGGGGATCCCCGGGAGACCCAGTACTTC
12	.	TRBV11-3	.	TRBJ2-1	CASSLDVNEQFF	TGTGCCAGCAGTTTGGATGTCAATGAGCAGTTCTTC
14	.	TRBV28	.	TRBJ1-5	CASKRHGETQPQHF	TGTGCCAGCAAAAGACATGGGGAGACTCAGCCCCAGCATTTT
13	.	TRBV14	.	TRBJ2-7	CVSSQETTSEQYF	TGTGTCAGCAGCCAGGAGACGACGTCCGAGCAGTACTTC
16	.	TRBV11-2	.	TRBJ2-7	CANRAGSGEGSYEQHF	TGTGCCAACAGGGCGGGATCGGGAGAAGGATCCTACGAGCAGCACTTC
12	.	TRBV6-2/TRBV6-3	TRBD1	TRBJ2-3	CARRPTGDTQYF	TGTGCCAGGAGACCGACAGGGGATACGCAGTATTTT